The T cell receptor (beta chain) under discussion was sequenced for a study of blood T cell repertoires in COVID-19. The CDR3 length is 12 residues. The ends were cut back, 11 bases at V and 0 bases at J, with 11 bases in the middle. CDR1 and CDR2 from the germline V gene are MNHEY and SVGAGI. Profiling relied on immunoSEQ multiplex PCR, and the TCRdb table lists in-frame clones only, not all of them. The sample has 130,000 to 150,000 clones, approximately 87% seen once; the top ten hold 3.5% to 5.5%. Sequenced: peripheral blood. The TCR sequence derives from a woman aged 40 to 50 with acute or convalescent COVID-19. V is TRBV6-5 and J is TRBJ2-7, with TRBD2 as a possible D gene (6 bases). In nucleotides, the CDR3 is TGTGCCGGCGACGGGAGCTCCTACGAGCAGTACTTC. It codes for CAGDGSSYEQYF.